The 20 T cell receptor beta chains reported below all come from one sample, sequenced in a study of T cells after yellow fever vaccination. TCRdb reprocessed the 5' RACE reads with MiXCR, giving one entry per CDR3 protein. The sample has around 400,000 distinct CDR3 sequences; more than 9% are singletons. Sequencing used PBMCs, obtained on the day of the first yellow fever vaccination. The receptors come from a young man who received the YFV17D yellow fever vaccine.

The genes are TRBV20-1 and TRBJ2-5; 14 bases are a match to TRBD2. V lost 7 bases and J lost 5; bases outside the gene matches: 9. CDR3 length: 15 residues. Per germline, CDR1 DFQATT and CDR2 SNEGSKA (reference sequence). The CDR3 nucleotides are TGCAGTGTCCCCGGGACTAGCGGGGGACGGGAGACCCAGTACTTC. Protein product: CSVPGTSGGRETQYF.

V and J are TRBV7-7 and TRBJ1-4; D is ambiguous. V lost 5 bases and J lost 3, with 7 bases in between. Germline V gene lookup returns CDR1 SSHAT and CDR2 FNYEAQ (reference sequence). This CDR3 spans 13 amino acids. The CDR3 DNA reads as TGTGCCAGCAGCGCAGGACCTAATGAAAAACTGTTTTTT. It codes for CASSAGPNEKLFF.

The sample holds a few counts of this clonotype. The rearrangement joins TRBV10-3 to TRBJ1-2; unclear D gene. CDR1 and CDR2 (germline): ENHRY, SYGVKD. Trimming removed 3 bases at V and 3 bases at J, with 20 bases between. CDR3 length equals 17 residues. For the CDR3, the DNA is TGTGCCATCAGTGAATCGTGGACGTCTAACGCGGACTATGGCTACACCTTC. It translates to CAISESWTSNADYGYTF.

This sequence joins TRBV7-2 and TRBJ2-3; 7 nucleotides agree with TRBD2. Germline V gene lookup returns CDR1 SGHTA and CDR2 FQGNSA. V shed 3 bases, J shed 1 base, and the junction held 4 bases outside the gene matches. CDR3 size: 15 residues. The CDR3 DNA reads as TGTGCCAGCAGCTTCGGTAGCGGGCGCACAGATACGCAGTATTTT. This translates into CASSFGSGRTDTQYF.

The J gene is TRBJ2-2, the V gene TRBV4-3, with D perhaps matching TRBD1 (6 bases). V lost 0 bases and J lost 0, with 14 bases in between. The germline CDR1 and CDR2 sequences are LGHNA and YSLEER. This CDR3 is built from 18 residues. CDR3 nucleotide sequence: TGCGCCAGCAGCCAAGAGGACAGCTCAGACTCGAACACCGGGGAGCTGTTTTTT. Its protein is CASSQEDSSDSNTGELFF.

A remark on this clonotype: A much larger clone sits a single nucleotide away, making a read error possible. The chain has TRBV7-9 and TRBJ2-1, with D possibly matching TRBD2 (5 bases). Germline V gene lookup returns CDR1 SEHNR and CDR2 FQNEAQ (reference sequence). The CDR3 length is 17 residues. The DNA of the CDR3 is TGTGCCAGCAGCTTAGCGAGGACTGACATGACCTACAATGAGCTGTTCTTC. Translation gives CASSLARTDMTYNELFF.

This chain joins TRBV5-1 and TRBJ2-3, with a possible D match to TRBD2 (6 bases). CDR1 is SGHRS, CDR2 YFSETQ, per germline. V shed 4 bases and J shed 6 bases, with 18 bases lying between them. The CDR3 runs 15 residues. CDR3 amino acids: CASSPRDLNTDTQYF. CDR3 bases: TGCGCCAGCAGCCCCCGGGACTTGAACACGGATACGCAGTATTTT.

A few counts support this clonotype. This chain connects TRBV30 to TRBJ2-7; 10 bases fit TRBD1. The V and J ends lost 4 bases and 2 bases, in that order; junction bases with no gene match: 5. Germline V gives CDR1 GTSNPN, CDR2 SVGIG (reference sequence). The CDR3 extends over 14 amino acids. The CDR3 here is CAWITGTGAYEQYF. DNA of the CDR3: TGTGCCTGGATTACCGGGACAGGGGCCTACGAGCAGTACTTC.

This clonotype showed up just a few times. Written as DNA, the CDR3 is TGTGCCAGCAGTCTAAGACAGGGCGCCCACAATGAGCAGTTCTTC. Translated: CASSLRQGAHNEQFF. V gene TRBV12-3 or TRBV12-4 combines with J gene TRBJ2-1; TRBD1 matches at 7 bases. V dropped 5 bases and J dropped 5; count of bases not matched to a gene: 9. The CDR3 spans 15 residues.

This clonotype was counted a few times. The chain employs TRBV9 and TRBJ2-1; unclear D gene. Germline V CDR1 and CDR2: SGDLS, YYNGEE. There are 14 residues in the CDR3. Between the trimmed V and J ends, which lost 3 bases and 7 bases, there was a span of 14 bases. The CDR3 is CASSAWTGPNEQFF. Here the CDR3 DNA reads TGTGCCAGCAGCGCCTGGACGGGCCCGAATGAGCAGTTCTTC.

This clonotype was seen a few times. The rearrangement links TRBV13 to TRBJ2-7; D unclear. The CDR3 contains 13 residues. CDR1 and CDR2 from the germline V gene are PRHDT and FYEKMQ (reference sequence). V lost 5 bases and J 0 bases, leaving 8 bases between the germline ends. CDR3 amino acids: CASSPQSSYEQYF. The CDR3 nucleotides read TGTGCCAGCAGCCCACAGAGCTCCTACGAGCAGTACTTC.

There are a few counts of this clonotype. This chain uses TRBV7-2 with TRBJ2-7; D is ambiguous. Trimming left V 5 bases short and J 5 bases short, with 10 bases between. This CDR3 spans 12 amino acids. Germline CDR1 SGHTA, CDR2 FQGNSA. CDR3 DNA: TGTGCCAGCAGCCTTCGAGACCACGAGCAGTACTTC. It encodes CASSLRDHEQYF.

In its sample, this clonotype was seen a few times. V and J are TRBV9 and TRBJ2-1; D is undetermined. Germline assignment: CDR1 SGDLS and CDR2 YYNGEE. Trimming removed 0 bases from V and 5 bases from J, with 9 bases in between. There are 14 residues in the CDR3. Here the CDR3 DNA reads TGTGCCAGCAGCGTAGCCCCCCCGAACAATGAGCAGTTCTTC. This translates into CASSVAPPNNEQFF.

This clonotype was seen many times. This sequence joins TRBV12-3 or TRBV12-4 and TRBJ1-1; a weak D match, TRBD1 (6 bases). Trimming removed 7 bases from V and 5 bases from J, with 14 bases in between. This CDR3 comprises 13 residues. The CDR3 DNA sequence: TGTGCCAGCACGGAACAAGGGGGGACTGAAGCTTTCTTT. Translation: CASTEQGGTEAFF.

This clonotype has just a few counts. The chain couples TRBV12-3 or TRBV12-4 to TRBJ1-5; D gene ambiguous. Trimming took off 3 bases at V and 1 base at J, with 4 bases between the two ends. This CDR3 contains 13 residues. The CDR3 nucleotides read TGTGCCAGCAGTTTGATGAGCAATCAGCCCCAGCATTTT. It is translated as CASSLMSNQPQHF.

The J gene is TRBJ1-1, the V gene TRBV28; D is ambiguous. The CDR3 runs 12 residues. The V gene lost 10 bases and the J gene lost 6 bases, with 15 bases spanning the gap. Germline V lookup: CDR1 MDHEN, CDR2 SYDVKM. CDR3 loop: CATTRADSEAFF. For the CDR3, the DNA is TGTGCCACCACCAGAGCCGATTCTGAAGCTTTCTTT. Drawing the rest from reference TRBV28 and TRBJ1-1, the complete variable domain is DVKVTQSSRYLVKRTGEKVFLECVQDMDHENMFWYRQDPGLGLRLIYFSYDVKMKEKGDIPEGYSVSREKKERFSLILESASTNQTSMYLCATTRADSEAFFGQGTRLTVV.

This clonotype was detected many times. The junction shows a germline mismatch at one end, possibly a read error. J is TRBJ1-4 and V is TRBV7-9; no definite D call. There are 11 residues in the CDR3. Germline loops: CDR1 SEHNR, CDR2 FQNEAQ (reference sequence). CDR3 sequence reads: CASSFNEKLFF. The DNA for the CDR3 is TGCGCCAGCAGCTTTAATGAAAAACTGTTTTTT.

The sample holds a few counts of this clonotype. This chain links TRBV7-6 with TRBJ2-5; TRBD1 matches 9 bases. CDR1 and CDR2 from the germline V gene are SGHVS and FNYEAQ. The length of the CDR3 is 14 residues. Unmatched junction bases numbered 4, after V lost 5 bases and J lost 3 bases. Here the CDR3 reads CASSQDRGKETQYF. The CDR3, as DNA: TGTGCCAGCAGCCAGGACAGGGGTAAAGAGACCCAGTACTTC.

The chain recombines TRBV7-9 with TRBJ2-3; D uncertain. Germline V CDR1 and CDR2: SEHNR, FQNEAQ (reference sequence). The length of the CDR3 is 17 residues. V lost 0 bases, J lost 0 bases, and 13 bases lay in between. The CDR3 nucleotides are TGTGCCAGCAGCTTAGCCCCTCCGGGCTATAGCACAGATACGCAGTATTTT. Translating it yields CASSLAPPGYSTDTQYF.

This clonotype has more than one count but fewer than ten. The chain has TRBV20-1 and TRBJ1-1; 9 bases line up with TRBD1. CDR3 length: 14 residues. Germline V gene data show CDR1 as DFQATT and CDR2 as SNEGSKA (reference sequence). V was pared by 0 bases and J by 5 bases, with 4 bases of the junction left unmatched. CDR3 sequence: CSAREWTGVTEAFF. The CDR3 DNA reads TGCAGTGCTAGAGAGTGGACAGGGGTGACTGAAGCTTTCTTT.